This T cell receptor (beta chain) was found in a study of cytomegalovirus exposure and HLA in healthy donors. 60 Vbeta and 13 Jbeta primers were used in PCR. Measured with immunoSEQ multiplex PCR; TCRdb has only the in-frame clones, and not every one. The table has about 130,000 clones, about 80% seen once. This clone was detected only a few times. Between the trimmed V and J ends, which lost 5 bases and 3 bases, there was a span of 14 bases. The CDR3 runs 14 residues. In germline, CDR1 is SEHNR, CDR2 FQNEAQ (reference sequence). Sequencing was performed on PBMCs. This chain uses TRBV7-9 with TRBJ2-7; D may be TRBD1 (6 bases). This clonotype originated in a woman between 35 and 50 years old in good health and CMV-seronegative. CDR3 sequence reads: CASSPRDTLYEQYF. In DNA form, the CDR3 reads TGTGCCAGCAGCCCCCGGGACACTCTCTACGAGCAGTACTTC.